This T cell receptor beta chain was identified during a study of patients and donors after allogeneic stem cell transplantation. CDR3 size: 13 residues. Trimming cost V 5 bases and J 10 bases, with 12 bases left between them. This clonotype was seen a handful of times. A single record per CDR3 protein comes from TCRdb applying MiXCR to the RT-PCR reads. There are approximately 160,000 distinct CDR3 sequences in the sample; approximately 30% occur only once, and around 3.2% lies in the top ten. The clonotype comes from a human donor who was either an allogeneic HSCT recipient or a stem cell or donor lymphocyte infusion donor (not recorded which). It is not recorded whose cells these are; they may come from a transplant donor. This rearrangement joins TRBV12-3 or TRBV12-4 to TRBJ1-6; D gene unclear. The sequencing input was blood, either unsorted or a sorted T cell fraction (not recorded which). CDR3 residues: CASSPSLGSPLHF. CDR3 bases: TGTGCCAGCAGTCCTAGCTTGGGGTCACCCCTCCACTTT.